These 24 T cell receptor beta chains originate from one sample sequenced in a study of OX40 agonist ivuxolimab in advanced cancers. Using immunoSEQ multiplex PCR, the repertoire was profiled, and TCRdb retains in-frame clones only, with some absent. The sample holds about 72,000 clones, roughly 87% seen once. The sample here was CD4+ or CD8+ T cells sorted from blood, taken in a trial of the OX40 agonist ivuxolimab. Receptor source: an adult with an advanced solid tumor such as melanoma, head and neck, liver or kidney cancer.

The V gene is TRBV5-1, the J gene TRBJ2-2; 9 bases agree with TRBD1. The ends lost 0 bases at V and 5 bases at J; junction bases unmatched: 2. The CDR3 is made up of 15 amino acids. Germline V lookup: CDR1 SGHRS, CDR2 YFSETQ. CDR3 loop: CASSLGGQGTGELFF. The CDR3 coding sequence is TGCGCCAGCAGCTTGGGTGGACAGGGGACCGGGGAGCTGTTTTTT.

The V call is TRBV2, the J call TRBJ2-3; TRBD1 is a possible D gene (5 bases). The V end was cut by 3 bases, the J end by 1 base, with 8 bases between. Germline V gene sequence: CDR1 SNHLY, CDR2 FYNNEI. The length of the CDR3 is 14 residues. As DNA, the CDR3 is TGTGCCAGCAGTGACAGGGCTGGCACAGATACGCAGTATTTT. Translating gives CASSDRAGTDTQYF.

The chain carries TRBV30 and TRBJ2-3, with D tentatively TRBD1 (5 bases). Germline assignment: CDR1 GTSNPN and CDR2 SVGIG (reference sequence). The CDR3 contains 15 residues. The germline V and J ends were trimmed by 4 bases and 8 bases, with 22 bases remaining between them. The CDR3 spells CAWTGTGRATRTQYF. The CDR3 DNA is TGTGCCTGGACCGGAACCGGCAGGGCTACGCGTACGCAGTATTTT.

J is TRBJ2-7 and V is TRBV6-5, with D perhaps matching TRBD2 (6 bases). This CDR3 comprises 12 residues. The germline CDR1 and CDR2 sequences are MNHEY and SVGAGI. Deletions cut 7 bases from V and 11 bases from J, with 18 bases between. The CDR3 loop is CASTQVGTSEYF. DNA for the CDR3: TGTGCCAGCACCCAGGTGGGGACTTCGGAGTACTTC.

V is TRBV7-9 and J is TRBJ2-7, with D possibly being TRBD1 or TRBD2 (7 bases each). This CDR3 contains 14 residues. V lost 4 bases to trimming and J lost 4 bases, with 14 bases between them. Germline-derived CDR1 and CDR2 are SEHNR and FQNEAQ (reference sequence). The CDR3 sequence: CASSSQGGSYEQYF. The CDR3, as DNA: TGTGCCAGCAGCTCTCAGGGGGGGTCTTACGAGCAGTACTTC.

The chain has TRBV9 and TRBJ2-4; 7 bases are a match to TRBD1. The J segment lost 0 bases and the V segment lost 3 bases, leaving 6 bases of the junction unmatched. CDR3 length: 16 residues. Germline V gene data show CDR1 as SGDLS and CDR2 as YYNGEE. The CDR3 sequence is CASSASDRVAKNIQYF. The CDR3 nucleotides are TGTGCCAGCAGCGCCAGCGACAGGGTAGCCAAAAACATTCAGTACTTC.

The chain carries TRBV6-6 and TRBJ2-3; possible D gene TRBD2, 7 bases. The CDR3 loop spans 15 amino acids. Germline CDR1 MNHNY, CDR2 SVGAGI (reference sequence). Trimming cost V 7 bases and J 4 bases, with 18 bases left between them. CDR3 residues: CASMGGLNFADTQYF. In DNA form, the CDR3 reads TGTGCCAGCATGGGGGGGCTTAATTTCGCAGATACGCAGTATTTT.

This clone came up a few times. V usage is TRBV7-3 and J usage is TRBJ1-5; D ambiguous. CDR1 is SGHTA and CDR2 is FQGTGA in the germline V gene. V gave up 8 bases and J gave up 7 bases, with 15 bases separating them. This CDR3 has 13 amino acids. The CDR3 spells CASLETGIQPQHF. DNA for the CDR3: TGTGCCAGCCTAGAGACGGGGATCCAGCCCCAGCATTTT.

V is TRBV18 and J is TRBJ1-5; D call uncertain. The CDR3 is 13 amino acids. V was shortened by 3 bases and J by 9 bases, with 12 bases between the two germline ends. In germline, CDR1 is KGHSH, CDR2 LQKENI. The DNA of the CDR3 is TGTGCCAGCTCACCCACAGCCTCGGGGCCCCAGCATTTT. This translates into CASSPTASGPQHF.

The chain has TRBV7-3 and TRBJ2-6, with D perhaps being TRBD1 or TRBD2 (6 bases each). The CDR3 has 15 amino acids. CDR1 is SGHTA and CDR2 is FQGTGA in the germline V gene. V was shortened by 2 bases and J by 16 bases, with 21 bases between the two germline ends. CDR3 coding DNA: TGTGCCAGCAGCTTAGGAGGGGGGTTTACCTCCTGGCTGACTTTC. As protein: CASSLGGGFTSWLTF.

This clone has only one observation. This rearrangement joins TRBV5-1 to TRBJ2-3, with unresolved D. The length of the CDR3 is 15 residues. V lost 0 bases and J lost 2, with 10 bases in between. CDR1 and CDR2 from the germline V gene are SGHRS and YFSETQ. Written as DNA, the CDR3 is TGCGCCAGCAGCTTGGCAGACCGCAACACAGATACGCAGTATTTT. It codes for CASSLADRNTDTQYF.

The chain combines TRBV5-1 with TRBJ2-3; D may be TRBD1 or TRBD2 (5 bases each). The CDR3 totals 12 residues. CDR1 is SGHRS and CDR2 is YFSETQ in the germline V gene. Trimming shortened V by 4 bases and J by 10 bases, and 13 bases separated the two germline ends. The DNA of the CDR3 is TGCGCCAGCAGCCGGGAACAGGCGGCGCAGTATTTT. It encodes CASSREQAAQYF. The full variable domain, its missing parts supplied by reference TRBV5-1 and TRBJ2-3, is KAGVTQTPRYLIKTRGQQVTLSCSPISGHRSVSWYQQTPGQGLQFLFEYFSETQRNKGNFPGRFSGRQFSNSRSEMNVSTLELGDSALYLCASSREQAAQYFGPGTRLTVL.

This rearrangement joins TRBV7-3 to TRBJ2-7, with D perhaps assigned TRBD1 or TRBD2 (6 bases each). V lost 1 base and J 4 bases, leaving 14 bases between the germline ends. From germline, CDR1 is SGHTA and CDR2 FQGTGA. The CDR3 totals 15 residues. The CDR3 sequence: CASSLMGGGRYEQYF. In DNA, the CDR3 is TGTGCCAGCAGCTTAATGGGGGGCGGTCGATACGAGCAGTACTTC.

This chain connects TRBV19 to TRBJ1-1; a possible D gene is TRBD1 (5 bases). The CDR3 has 13 amino acids. Germline V gives CDR1 LNHDA, CDR2 SQIVND (reference sequence). Trimming took 5 bases from V and 4 from J, leaving 11 bases between them. The CDR3 DNA follows: TGTGCCAGTAGTGCCTCAGGGTCCACTGAAGCTTTCTTT. Its translation: CASSASGSTEAFF. The entire variable domain, with the rest obtained from reference TRBV19 and TRBJ1-1, is as follows: DGGITQSPKYLFRKEGQNVTLSCEQNLNHDAMYWYRQDPGQGLRLIYYSQIVNDFQKGDIAEGYSVSREKKESFPLTVTSAQKNPTAFYLCASSASGSTEAFFGQGTRLTVV.

The chain employs TRBV11-1 and TRBJ2-5, with TRBD1 matching over 7 bases. Germline V gene sequence: CDR1 SGHAT, CDR2 FQDESV (reference sequence). V gave up 5 bases and J gave up 5 bases; unmatched junction bases: 5. This CDR3 has 13 residues. The CDR3 DNA sequence: TGTGCCAGCAGCGGGACAGCGGTGGAGACCCAGTACTTC. Protein product: CASSGTAVETQYF.

The rearrangement joins TRBV5-6 to TRBJ2-3; 15 bases are shared with TRBD2. The CDR3 contains 19 residues. The germline CDR1 and CDR2 sequences are SGHDT and YYEEEE. V shed 2 bases, J shed 5 bases, and the junction held 12 bases outside the gene matches. The CDR3 coding sequence is TGTGCCAGCAGCTTTTTTGGGACTAGCGGGGGGATTCGTGGAGATACGCAGTATTTT. It codes for CASSFFGTSGGIRGDTQYF.

The chain is built from TRBV7-8 and TRBJ1-4; D ambiguous. V was shortened by 0 bases and J by 4 bases, with 9 bases between the two germline ends. CDR1 is SGHVS, CDR2 FQNEAQ, per germline. This CDR3 region has 15 residues. The CDR3 region has the DNA TGTGCCAGCAGCTTAGCTTGGCAGAATAATGAAAAACTGTTTTTT. It is translated as CASSLAWQNNEKLFF.

The chain couples TRBV27 to TRBJ1-1, with D perhaps TRBD1 (5 bases). CDR3 size: 16 residues. Germline V CDR1 and CDR2: MNHEY, SMNVEV (reference sequence). Trimming pared 5 bases from V and 0 bases from J, leaving 16 bases between. This chain's CDR3 is CASSPPGTEVNTEAFF. DNA for the CDR3: TGTGCCAGCAGTCCTCCCGGGACGGAGGTGAACACTGAAGCTTTCTTT.

This rearrangement joins TRBV4-1 to TRBJ1-5; a weak D match, TRBD1 (5 bases). The CDR3 sequence is 17 residues long. CDR1 is MGHRA and CDR2 is YSYEKL in the germline V gene. V was pared by 0 bases and J by 3 bases, with 15 bases between. CDR3 amino acids: CASSQDLGGTANQPQHF. CDR3 sequence (DNA): TGCGCCAGCAGCCAAGATCTAGGAGGGACGGCCAATCAGCCCCAGCATTTT.

The rearrangement uses TRBV6-1 and TRBJ1-1; D gene unclear. V shed 5 bases and J shed 4 bases, with 8 bases lying between them. Germline lookup yields CDR1 MNHNS and CDR2 SASEGT. The CDR3 has 12 residues. This CDR3 reads CASSKTGTEAFF. The CDR3 DNA sequence: TGTGCCAGCAGTAAGACCGGCACTGAAGCTTTCTTT.

The chain recombines TRBV11-2 with TRBJ1-3, with no clear D. This CDR3 region has 14 residues. Germline V gene data show CDR1 as SGHAT and CDR2 as FQNNGV. Trimming shortened V by 5 bases and J by 0 bases, and 8 bases separated the two germline ends. The CDR3 DNA sequence: TGTGCCAGCAGCCCCGGAAACTCTGGAAACACCATATATTTT. Translation gives CASSPGNSGNTIYF.

This clone was detected only once. CDR3 protein: CASSLGTGLDEQYF. CDR3 bases: TGTGCCAGCAGCTTGGGGACAGGGCTAGACGAGCAGTACTTC. This chain connects TRBV11-2 to TRBJ2-7, with TRBD1 matching 9 bases. Per germline, CDR1 SGHAT and CDR2 FQNNGV. The V and J ends lost 3 bases and 5 bases, in that order; junction bases with no gene match: 5. The CDR3 consists of 14 residues.

This rearrangement joins TRBV14 to TRBJ2-3; the D gene could be TRBD1 or TRBD2 (5 bases each). Germline CDR1 reads SGHDN; CDR2 reads FVKESK. Trimming took 0 bases from V and 5 from J, leaving 18 bases between them. This CDR3 is built from 17 residues. CDR3 sequence: CASSQDRPGLRRDTQYF. The CDR3 DNA reads TGTGCCAGCAGCCAAGATCGTCCGGGGCTGCGGAGAGATACGCAGTATTTT.

The chain employs TRBV11-2 and TRBJ1-4; TRBD1 matches 11 bases. With V trimmed by 5 bases and J by 7 bases, 3 bases remained unmatched. In germline, CDR1 is SGHAT, CDR2 FQNNGV. The CDR3 is made up of 14 amino acids. CDR3 loop: CASSLGQGGEKLFF. The CDR3 DNA follows: TGTGCCAGCAGCCTGGGACAGGGGGGTGAAAAACTGTTTTTT.